The 7 T cell receptor beta chains in this list originate from one sample, sequenced in a study of T cells in Graves' hyperthyroidism and ophthalmopathy. RNA transcripts served as the template for amplifying TCR beta CDR3 regions. Carried out on the TCR CDR3, a first-round RT-PCR used the HTBI primer set. TCRdb called the multiplex PCR reads again in MiXCR, with one record for every CDR3 protein. The data contain 250,000 to 300,000 distinct CDR3 sequences, approximately 18% of them singletons. Source material: blood. The receptors derive from a man aged 45-60 years with Graves' ophthalmopathy.

The chain couples TRBV7-9 to TRBJ2-7, with D possibly called TRBD1 or TRBD2 (5 bases each). Germline V CDR1 and CDR2: SEHNR, FQNEAQ (reference sequence). The length of the CDR3 is 15 residues. V lost 4 bases and J lost 6, with 19 bases in between. As DNA, the CDR3 is TGTGCCAGCAGCTCGGGCAGGGTCTGGGGGAGCGAGCAGTACTTC. It translates to CASSSGRVWGSEQYF.

This clonotype showed up many times. This rearrangement joins TRBV2 to TRBJ2-1; 8 bases match TRBD2. V dropped 10 bases and J dropped 4; count of bases not matched to a gene: 9. Per the germline V gene, CDR1 is SNHLY and CDR2 is FYNNEI. This CDR3 comprises 14 residues. The CDR3 DNA reads as TGTGCCACCCGGGGGGGGACTACTTACAATGAGCAGTTCTTC. Protein product: CATRGGTTYNEQFF.

This clonotype turned up a few times. The chain is built from TRBV6-1 and TRBJ2-2, with a tentative D call TRBD1 (7 bases). The CDR3 is 16 amino acids. Germline V lookup: CDR1 MNHNS, CDR2 SASEGT. V was shortened by 7 bases and J by 1 base, with 16 bases between the two germline ends. The CDR3 loop reads CASIDGGQMNTGELFF. DNA of the CDR3: TGTGCCAGCATCGACGGGGGACAGATGAACACCGGGGAGCTGTTTTTT.

The chain couples TRBV14 to TRBJ2-1, with 10 bases that match TRBD2. After removal of 5 bases from V and 7 bases from J, the junction contained 11 bases not matched to a gene. Germline assignment: CDR1 SGHDN and CDR2 FVKESK. The CDR3 sequence is 16 residues long. The CDR3 sequence: CASSARTSGVGNEQFF. CDR3 DNA sequence: TGTGCCAGCAGCGCCCGCACTAGCGGGGTGGGAAATGAGCAGTTCTTC.

The chain has TRBV6-2 or TRBV6-3 and TRBJ2-7; a possible D gene is TRBD2 (7 bases). CDR3 length: 15 amino acids. Germline loops: CDR1 MNHEY, CDR2 SVGEGT. V was clipped by 2 bases and J by 0 bases, with 11 bases between them. The CDR3 spells CASSYEGGSSYEQYF. CDR3 in DNA: TGTGCCAGCAGTTACGAGGGGGGGAGCTCCTACGAGCAGTACTTC.

V and J are TRBV28 and TRBJ2-7, with a possible D match to TRBD2 (6 bases). CDR3 size: 15 residues. V was cut by 6 bases and J by 4 bases, with 19 bases left in between. In germline, CDR1 is MDHEN, CDR2 SYDVKM. Here the CDR3 DNA reads TGTGCCAGCAGCCCCCCTGCGGGGTCTGGGTACGAGCAGTACTTC. Protein sequence: CASSPPAGSGYEQYF.

CDR3 residues: CASSFGSDSYEQYF. The CDR3 nucleotides read TGTGCCAGCAGCTTCGGCTCAGATTCCTACGAGCAGTACTTC. The V gene is TRBV5-6, the J gene TRBJ2-7; D not resolved. The germline V and J ends were trimmed by 2 bases and 1 base, with 10 bases remaining between them. Germline CDR1 reads SGHDT; CDR2 reads YYEEEE. CDR3 size: 14 residues. Looking up the rest from reference TRBV5-6 and TRBJ2-7 gives the full variable domain: DAGVTQSPTHLIKTRGQQVTLRCSPKSGHDTVSWYQQALGQGPQFIFQYYEEEERQRGNFPDRFSGHQFPNYSSELNVNALLLGDSALYLCASSFGSDSYEQYFGPGTRLTVT.